A single sample is the source of the 26 T cell receptor beta chains below, sequenced in a study of brain T cells in children with intractable seizures. Method: immunoSEQ multiplex PCR; TCRdb's copy keeps in-frame clones and lacks some. The sample contains tens of thousands of clones, roughly 91% of which appear only once. Source: peripheral blood, taken at surgery. The receptor source for this set is a boy younger than two with tuberous sclerosis and intractable seizures.

The chain uses TRBV5-8 and TRBJ2-5; TRBD2 agrees at 10 bases. The trim removed 6 bases at V and 0 bases at J, leaving 17 bases unmatched. This CDR3 has 19 residues. CDR1 and CDR2 (germline): SGHTS, YDEGEE. In DNA form, the CDR3 reads TGTGCCAGCAATTCGTATGTAGCGGGGGGCCGGGAGGACCAAGAGACCCAGTACTTC. Its protein is CASNSYVAGGREDQETQYF. Full variable domain (missing parts from reference TRBV5-8 and TRBJ2-5): EAGVTQSPTHLIKTRGQQATLRCSPISGHTSVYWYQQALGLGLQFLLWYDEGEERNRGNFPPRFSGRQFPNYSSELNVNALELEDSALYLCASNSYVAGGREDQETQYFGPGTRLLVL.

The V gene is TRBV5-1, the J gene TRBJ2-5; D gene ambiguous. CDR3 length: 14 amino acids. Germline CDR1 SGHRS, CDR2 YFSETQ. V lost 4 bases, J lost 3 bases, and 13 bases lay in between. CDR3 DNA sequence: TGCGCCAGCAGCCCCAACCTCATCGAAGAGACCCAGTACTTC. Protein: CASSPNLIEETQYF.

This clone occurred once. The chain recombines TRBV2 with TRBJ2-7, with TRBD1 identical over 11 bases. After removal of 4 bases from V and 3 bases from J, the junction contained 2 bases not matched to a gene. The germline V gene has CDR1 SNHLY and CDR2 FYNNEI. The CDR3 runs to 14 residues. DNA of the CDR3: TGTGCCAGCAGTGGGGGACAGGGGGGCTACGAGCAGTACTTC. This codes for CASSGGQGGYEQYF.

The V call is TRBV12-5, the J call TRBJ1-2; D may be TRBD1 (5 bases). V was trimmed by 1 base and J by 8 bases, leaving 17 bases between them. From germline, CDR1 is LGHNT and CDR2 FRNRAP. There are 15 residues in the CDR3. The CDR3 reads CASGLGDERPLGYTF. Here the CDR3 DNA reads TGTGCTAGTGGTTTGGGGGACGAAAGACCGCTCGGCTACACCTTC.

Only one count was recorded for this clone. This chain uses TRBV4-1 with TRBJ2-3; D tentatively fits TRBD1 or TRBD2 (5 bases each). Trimming stripped 1 base from V and 4 bases from J, with 9 bases between. The CDR3 consists of 14 residues. Per germline, CDR1 MGHRA and CDR2 YSYEKL. The CDR3 DNA follows: TGCGCCAGCAGCCAAGCCCGAGGGGCAGATACGCAGTATTTT. Amino acid sequence: CASSQARGADTQYF.

This clone appeared a single time. The CDR3 reads CASSPLRGAYNEQFF. DNA for the CDR3: TGTGCCAGCAGCCCTCTCAGGGGCGCCTACAATGAGCAGTTCTTC. This chain uses TRBV3-1 (or the pseudogene TRBV3-2) with TRBJ2-1, with D maybe TRBD1 (6 bases). The CDR3 has 15 amino acids. The V end was cut by 4 bases, the J end by 2 bases, with 12 bases between. Germline V gene data show CDR1 as LGHDT and CDR2 as YNNKEL (reference sequence).

The chain combines TRBV2 with TRBJ1-6; D is undetermined. Germline CDR1 reads SNHLY; CDR2 reads FYNNEI. With 3 bases removed from V and 0 bases from J, the gap between germline ends came to 6 bases. The CDR3 spans 15 residues. CDR3 DNA: TGTGCCAGCAGTGAGGGGTACTCCTATAATTCACCCCTCCACTTT. Protein: CASSEGYSYNSPLHF.

The chain recombines TRBV4-1 with TRBJ1-4, with D tentatively TRBD1 (5 bases). The CDR3 has 17 amino acids. Germline lookup yields CDR1 MGHRA and CDR2 YSYEKL. V lost 1 base and J 0 bases, leaving 12 bases between the germline ends. The CDR3 region is CASSQAGGWATNEKLFF. Here the CDR3 DNA reads TGCGCCAGCAGCCAAGCGGGGGGGTGGGCAACTAATGAAAAACTGTTTTTT.

This clone is a singleton in its sample. J is TRBJ1-2 and V is TRBV9, with 9 bases identical to TRBD1. J gave up 8 bases and V 4 bases, and 6 bases lay outside the gene matches. The CDR3 loop spans 13 amino acids. From germline, CDR1 is SGDLS and CDR2 YYNGEE. CDR3 residues: CASSRDRAGGYTF. The DNA of the CDR3 is TGTGCCAGCAGCCGGGACAGGGCGGGCGGCTACACCTTC.

The table lists this clone with a count of one. V usage is TRBV14 and J usage is TRBJ1-5; D gene uncertain. V was trimmed by 3 bases and J by 4 bases, leaving 19 bases between them. This CDR3 comprises 17 residues. CDR1 SGHDN and CDR2 FVKESK come from the germline V gene. DNA for the CDR3: TGTGCCAGCAGCCACTCAATCCCGGGCTCTGGTAATCAGCCCCAGCATTTT. Translated: CASSHSIPGSGNQPQHF.

The chain combines TRBV10-3 with TRBJ2-5; weak D call: TRBD1 (5 bases). This CDR3 region has 16 residues. Trimming stripped 2 bases from V and 2 bases from J, with 15 bases between. Germline CDR1 reads ENHRY; CDR2 reads SYGVKD. The CDR3 spells CAISEQNVGAQETQYF. CDR3 in DNA: TGTGCCATCAGTGAGCAGAACGTAGGGGCTCAAGAGACCCAGTACTTC.

The V and J genes are TRBV11-3 and TRBJ2-2, with D possibly being TRBD1 (6 bases). Germline V lookup: CDR1 SGHNT, CDR2 YENEEA. The CDR3 runs 14 residues. V shed 8 bases and J shed 6 bases, with 16 bases lying between them. The CDR3 sequence is CASPLQGGSGELFF. The DNA of the CDR3 is TGTGCCAGCCCCCTTCAAGGGGGTTCCGGGGAGCTGTTTTTT.

The chain recombines TRBV27 with TRBJ2-1; 9 bases line up with TRBD2. The CDR3 spans 17 residues. CDR1 and CDR2 (germline): MNHEY, SMNVEV (reference sequence). V dropped 8 bases and J dropped 4; count of bases not matched to a gene: 15. The CDR3 region is CASSGLAGKLSYNEQFF. The CDR3 DNA is TGTGCCAGCTCCGGCCTAGCGGGGAAGTTAAGTTACAATGAGCAGTTCTTC.

The chain employs TRBV5-1 and TRBJ2-7; TRBD1 aligns across 11 bases. After removal of 4 bases from V and 1 base from J, the junction contained 13 bases not matched to a gene. The CDR3 loop spans 18 amino acids. Germline V gene data show CDR1 as SGHRS and CDR2 as YFSETQ. The DNA for the CDR3 is TGCGCCAGCAGCGGATTCAGGGCAGGGACAGGGGGATCCTACGAGCAGTACTTC. Translating it yields CASSGFRAGTGGSYEQYF.

The chain links TRBV5-1 to TRBJ1-1; D uncertain. Trimming cost V 0 bases and J 10 bases, with 16 bases left between them. Germline V gene lookup returns CDR1 SGHRS and CDR2 YFSETQ. This CDR3 region has 14 residues. The CDR3 sequence: CASSLAGPEDRAFF. The CDR3 DNA sequence: TGCGCCAGCAGCTTGGCGGGCCCTGAGGATCGAGCTTTCTTT.

The J gene is TRBJ2-4, the V gene TRBV5-4; maybe TRBD2 (5 bases). Germline loops: CDR1 SGHNT, CDR2 YYREEE (reference sequence). Trimming left V 0 bases short and J 1 base short, with 8 bases between. The CDR3 loop spans 15 amino acids. The CDR3 loop reads CASSLDTGAKNIQYF. CDR3 DNA sequence: TGTGCCAGCAGCTTGGATACGGGGGCCAAAAACATTCAGTACTTC. Filled out from reference TRBV5-4 and TRBJ2-4, the complete variable domain reads ETGVTQSPTHLIKTRGQQVTLRCSSQSGHNTVSWYQQALGQGPQFIFQYYREEENGRGNFPPRFSGLQFPNYSSELNVNALELDDSALYLCASSLDTGAKNIQYFGAGTRLSVL.

The rearrangement uses TRBV6-5 and TRBJ1-1; D is perhaps TRBD1 (6 bases). Germline V gene sequence: CDR1 MNHEY, CDR2 SVGAGI. This CDR3 is built from 15 residues. V was trimmed by 6 bases and J by 7 bases, leaving 21 bases between them. CDR3 nucleotides: TGTGCCAGCAGGGTACAGGGAGGAAGGTTTAGTGAAGCTTTCTTT. Translated: CASRVQGGRFSEAFF.

The V gene is TRBV30, the J gene TRBJ2-7, with TRBD1 matching 7 bases. With V trimmed by 6 bases and J by 2 bases, 7 bases remained unmatched. The CDR3 is made up of 13 amino acids. Germline assignment: CDR1 GTSNPN and CDR2 SVGIG (reference sequence). CDR3 coding DNA: TGTGCCTGCAGCCGGGACAGAGCCTACGAGCAGTACTTC. This codes for CACSRDRAYEQYF. Drawing the rest from reference TRBV30 and TRBJ2-7, the complete variable domain is SQTIHQWPATLVQPVGSPLSLECTVEGTSNPNLYWYRQAAGRGLQLLFYSVGIGQISSEVPQNLSASRPQDRQFILSSKKLLLSDSGFYLCACSRDRAYEQYFGPGTRLTVT.

The chain recombines TRBV24-1 with TRBJ2-4; D is possibly TRBD1 (5 bases). The germline V gene has CDR1 KGHDR and CDR2 SFDVKD. This CDR3 has 14 amino acids. V was clipped by 0 bases and J by 6 bases, with 8 bases between them. The CDR3 spells CATSDLPRGNIQYF. The CDR3 coding sequence is TGTGCCACCAGTGATTTGCCAAGGGGAAACATTCAGTACTTC.

V is TRBV19 and J is TRBJ1-5, with D perhaps TRBD1 (5 bases). This CDR3 comprises 14 residues. Germline CDR1 and CDR2: LNHDA and SQIVND (reference sequence). Between the trimmed V and J ends, which lost 4 bases and 0 bases, there was a span of 7 bases. The CDR3 DNA is TGTGCCAGTAGTACTGACAGTAGCAATCAGCCCCAGCATTTT. Translated, it gives CASSTDSSNQPQHF.

The CDR3, as DNA: TGTGCCAGCAGTGAAGAGGCCCCTCGGCCCCAGCATTTT. Its protein is CASSEEAPRPQHF. The chain recombines TRBV6-1 with TRBJ1-5; D ambiguous. The CDR3 contains 13 residues. V was pared by 1 base and J by 9 bases, with 10 bases between. Germline V gives CDR1 MNHNS, CDR2 SASEGT.

The V gene is TRBV4-2, the J gene TRBJ2-7, with 8 positions matching TRBD2. The germline gives CDR1 LGHNA, CDR2 YNFKEQ. The CDR3 runs to 15 residues. V was clipped by 0 bases and J by 1 base; unmatched bases: 2. This CDR3 is CASSQDAGGSYEQYF. The CDR3 DNA follows: TGTGCCAGCAGCCAAGATGCGGGAGGTTCCTACGAGCAGTACTTC.

The J gene is TRBJ2-1, the V gene TRBV12-3 or TRBV12-4; TRBD2 matches 10 bases. The CDR3 covers 13 residues. Trimming took 6 bases from V and 7 from J; bases not matched to a gene: 3. The CDR3 protein is CASRTSGVNEQFF. In DNA, the CDR3 is TGTGCCAGCAGAACTAGCGGGGTTAATGAGCAGTTCTTC.

The chain carries TRBV5-1 and TRBJ2-1, with 7 bases lining up with TRBD2. The CDR3 has 17 residues. With 0 bases clipped from V and 5 bases from J, the junction kept 11 bases outside the gene matches. Germline V gene data show CDR1 as SGHRS and CDR2 as YFSETQ. CDR3 DNA sequence: TGCGCCAGCAGCTTGGCCTGGGCGCGGGAGTTTAACAATGAGCAGTTCTTC. Protein: CASSLAWAREFNNEQFF.

The V and J genes are TRBV10-3 and TRBJ2-3; TRBD2 might be the D (5 bases). Germline lookup yields CDR1 ENHRY and CDR2 SYGVKD. Trimming cost V 5 bases and J 1 base, with 10 bases left between them. The CDR3 sequence is 14 residues long. CDR3 region: CAISSDFGTDTQYF. The CDR3, as DNA: TGTGCCATCAGTTCGGACTTTGGCACAGATACGCAGTATTTT.

The rearrangement links TRBV28 to TRBJ2-1; 8 positions match TRBD2. The CDR3 loop spans 15 amino acids. From germline, CDR1 is MDHEN and CDR2 SYDVKM. Trimming at V came to 6 bases and at J to 9 bases, leaving 13 bases not matched to a gene. This chain's CDR3 is CASSTGLVGSGEQFF. The DNA of the CDR3 is TGTGCCAGCAGCACGGGACTAGTCGGGAGCGGTGAGCAGTTCTTC.